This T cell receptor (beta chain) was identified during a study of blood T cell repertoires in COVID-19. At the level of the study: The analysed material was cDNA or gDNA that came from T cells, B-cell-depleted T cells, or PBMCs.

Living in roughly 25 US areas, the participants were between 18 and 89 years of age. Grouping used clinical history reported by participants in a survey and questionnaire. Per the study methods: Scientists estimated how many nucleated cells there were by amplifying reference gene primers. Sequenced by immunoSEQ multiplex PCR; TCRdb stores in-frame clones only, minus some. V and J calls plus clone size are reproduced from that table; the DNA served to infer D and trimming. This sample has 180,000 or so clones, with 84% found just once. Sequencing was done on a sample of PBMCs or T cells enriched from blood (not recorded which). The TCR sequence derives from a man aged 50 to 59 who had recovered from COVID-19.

The CDR3 here is CASTDRGFGNQPQHF. The DNA of the CDR3 is TGTGCCAGTACGGACAGGGGGTTTGGCAATCAGCCCCAGCATTTT. The chain links TRBV19 to TRBJ1-5; 10 bases are a match to TRBD1. Germline assignment: CDR1 LNHDA and CDR2 SQIVND (reference sequence). The CDR3 covers 15 residues. V shed 7 bases, J shed 2 bases, and the junction held 5 bases outside the gene matches. The whole variable domain, remainder taken from reference TRBV19 and TRBJ1-5, is DGGITQSPKYLFRKEGQNVTLSCEQNLNHDAMYWYRQDPGQGLRLIYYSQIVNDFQKGDIAEGYSVSREKKESFPLTVTSAQKNPTAFYLCASTDRGFGNQPQHFGDGTRLSIL.